The rows below give T cell receptor beta chains drawn from one sample of a study of T cells in narcolepsy. Assay: immunoSEQ multiplex PCR; the TCRdb copy retains only in-frame clones and omits some. The sample consists of some 25,000 clones, roughly 62% of them appearing once. Sequencing was performed on memory (CD45RA-) CD4+ T cells from blood. These receptors originate from a human donor in good health. CDR3s include the opening cysteine and the closing phenylalanine or tryptophan. A D gene is named only where the DNA matches it firmly. Size tells how often a clone was seen (once, few, many) or the class of an expanded clone, and some rows leave it out.

>NA|TRBJ2-6|18|NA|TRBV7-3
TGTGCCAGCAGCTTAACCGGGACGGTAAACTCTGGGGCCAACGTCCTGACTTTC
CASSLTGTVNSGANVLTF
>few|TRBJ1-2|11|NA|TRBV20-1
TGCAGTGCAAGGCAGGGGCATGGCTACACCTTC
CSARQGHGYTF
>NA|TRBJ2-3|15|TRBD2|TRBV5-1
TGCGCCAGCAGCCCGATAGCGGGAGTGGTAGATACGCAGTATTTT
CASSPIAGVVDTQYF
>NA|TRBJ1-5|12|NA|TRBV28
TGTGCCAGCAGTTGGGGGCGCCAGCCCCAGCATTTT
CASSWGRQPQHF
>NA|TRBJ1-1|16|NA|TRBV5-6
TGTGCCAGCAGCAGCTTAAATCAGGGGCCGCGCAAGAAAGCTTTCTTT
CASSSLNQGPRKKAFF
>NA|TRBJ1-2|12|NA|TRBV6-1
TGTGCCAGTACTTTTACAGGCTATGGCTACACCTTC
CASTFTGYGYTF
>NA|TRBJ2-7|12|NA|TRBV28
TGTGCCAGCAGCTATTATGGCTACGAGCAGTACTTC
CASSYYGYEQYF
>NA|TRBJ2-3|15|TRBD2|TRBV7-2
TGTGCCAGCAGTCCCGGACTAGCGACCACAGATACGCAGTATTTT
CASSPGLATTDTQYF
>few|TRBJ2-5|15|NA|TRBV5-1
TGCGCCAGCAGCGTCCAAGGAGGGTGGGGGGAGACCCAGTACTTC
CASSVQGGWGETQYF
>once|TRBJ2-1|15|TRBD2|TRBV5-6
TGTGCCAGCAGCTTGATAGGACTAGGCGTAGATGAGCAGTTCTTC
CASSLIGLGVDEQFF
>NA|TRBJ1-2|12|NA|TRBV6-5
TGTGCCAGCAGTGGGGACTTCTATGGCTACACCTTC
CASSGDFYGYTF
>NA|TRBJ2-2|12|NA|TRBV28
TGTGCCAGCAGTTTTTTGGCCGGGGAGCTGTTTTTT
CASSFLAGELFF
>NA|TRBJ1-3|14|NA|TRBV5-1
TGCGCCAGCAGCCAAGGACACTCTGGAAACACCATATATTTT
CASSQGHSGNTIYF
>NA|TRBJ1-4|15|NA|TRBV2
TGTGCCACCGCCTCGGGCAGGGAATGGGATGAAAAACTGTTTTTT
CATASGREWDEKLFF
>once|TRBJ1-1|14|NA|TRBV30
TGTGCCTGGAGTGTTGGCTCCATGAACACTGAAGCTTTCTTT
CAWSVGSMNTEAFF
>NA|TRBJ2-7|15|NA|TRBV18
TGTGCCAGCTCACCAAACGGGGGGCAATCGGACGAGCAGTACTTC
CASSPNGGQSDEQYF
>NA|TRBJ2-5|15|NA|TRBV30
TGTGCCTGGAGCGGCCGGGGCAGGGTGATCAAGACCCAGTACTTC
CAWSGRGRVIKTQYF
>NA|TRBJ2-1|14|NA|TRBV9
TGTGCCAGCAGCGTCCAGGACAGTTACAATGAGCAGTTCTTC
CASSVQDSYNEQFF
>NA|TRBJ2-7|15|TRBD1|TRBV18
TGTGCCAGCTCACGGACGGGACAGGGCGGCTACGAGCAGTACTTC
CASSRTGQGGYEQYF
>NA|TRBJ1-1|14|NA|TRBV18
TGTGCCAGCTCACCGGGGGGGCAGAACACTGAAGCTTTCTTT
CASSPGGQNTEAFF
>NA|TRBJ2-7|11|TRBD1|TRBV20-1
TGCAGTGCCGGGACAGGGAACGAGCAGTACTTC
CSAGTGNEQYF
>NA|TRBJ1-3|17|NA|TRBV7-2
TGTGCCAGCAGCTTGGGGACATCCTTCCACTCTGGAAACACCATATATTTT
CASSLGTSFHSGNTIYF